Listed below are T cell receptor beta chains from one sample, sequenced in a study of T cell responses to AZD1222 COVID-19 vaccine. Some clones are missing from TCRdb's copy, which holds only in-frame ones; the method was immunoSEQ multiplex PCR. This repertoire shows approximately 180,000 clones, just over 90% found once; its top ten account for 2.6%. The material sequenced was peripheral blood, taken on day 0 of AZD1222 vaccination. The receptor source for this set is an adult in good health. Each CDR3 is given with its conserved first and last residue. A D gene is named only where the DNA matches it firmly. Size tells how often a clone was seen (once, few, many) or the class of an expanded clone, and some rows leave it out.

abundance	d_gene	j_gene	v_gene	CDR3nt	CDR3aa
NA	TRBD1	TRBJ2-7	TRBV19	TGTGCCAGTAGTGCCGGGACAGGGATCGCCTACGAGCAGTACTTC	CASSAGTGIAYEQYF
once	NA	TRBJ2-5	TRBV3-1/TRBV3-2	TGTGCCAGCAGCCAAGATTCCCACAGGGCGGAGACCCAGTACTTC	CASSQDSHRAETQYF
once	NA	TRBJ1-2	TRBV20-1	TGCAGTGCTAGAGATCTGCGGGAAAACTTC	CSARDLRENF
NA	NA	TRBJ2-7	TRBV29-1	TGCAGCGTTGCCCAGGGACCCTACGAGCAGTACTTC	CSVAQGPYEQYF
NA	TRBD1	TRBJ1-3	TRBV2	TGTGCCAGCACCACGGACAGGGAGTTCTCTGGAAACACCATATATTTT	CASTTDREFSGNTIYF
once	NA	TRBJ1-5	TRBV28	TGTGCCAGCAGTCTATCGAAGATGGGTAGCAATCAGCCCCAGCATTTT	CASSLSKMGSNQPQHF
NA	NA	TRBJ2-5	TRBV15	TGTGCCACCAGCAGAGCCTTAGGTGAGACCCAGTACTTC	CATSRALGETQYF
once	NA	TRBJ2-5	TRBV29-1	TGCAGCGTTATGCGAGTCCGAGCCCCGGAGACCCAGTACTTC	CSVMRVRAPETQYF
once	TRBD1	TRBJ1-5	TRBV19	TGTGCCAGTAGCCGGACAGGGGCGAACAATCAGCCCCAGCATTTT	CASSRTGANNQPQHF
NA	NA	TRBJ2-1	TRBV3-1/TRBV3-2	TGTGCCACCGGACAGACCTTATCCTACAATGAGCAGTTCTTC	CATGQTLSYNEQFF
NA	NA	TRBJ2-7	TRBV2	TGTGCCAGCAGTGAATACGGCTACGAGCAGTACTTC	CASSEYGYEQYF
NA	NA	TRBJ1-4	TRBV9	TGTGCCAGCAGCGTAGGTGGGATCCTTGAAGAAAAACTGTTTTTT	CASSVGGILEEKLFF
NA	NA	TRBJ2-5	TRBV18	TGTGCCAGCTCACCATCGGCAGCAGCCCAAGAGACCCAGTACTTC	CASSPSAAAQETQYF
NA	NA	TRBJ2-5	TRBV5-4	TGTGCCAGCAGCTTGGGACAGCAAGAGACCCAGTACTTC	CASSLGQQETQYF
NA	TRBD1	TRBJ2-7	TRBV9	TGTGCCAGCAGCCCTCACAGGGGGCCATACGAGCAGTACTTC	CASSPHRGPYEQYF
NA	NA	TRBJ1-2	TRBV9	TGTGCCAGCAGGGACGCGGGGGGAGCTAACTATGGCTACACCTTC	CASRDAGGANYGYTF
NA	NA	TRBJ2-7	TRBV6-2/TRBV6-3	TGTGCCAGCAGTTACTCGATACTCGAGCAGTACTTC	CASSYSILEQYF
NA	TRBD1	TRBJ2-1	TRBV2	TGTGCCAGCAGTCCCCTAGTCCCGGGACAGGGGCCCCCTCCCAATGAGCAGTTCTTC	CASSPLVPGQGPPPNEQFF
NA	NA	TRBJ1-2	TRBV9	TGTGCCAGCAGCGTAGAGGGGGGGACGATCCCCTATGGCTACACCTTC	CASSVEGGTIPYGYTF
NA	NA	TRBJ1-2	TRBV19	TGTGCCAGTAGCAGGGATGGCTACACCTTC	CASSRDGYTF
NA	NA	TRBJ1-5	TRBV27	TGTGCCAGCAGTTTATACACTGGGGCTCAGCCCCAGCATTTT	CASSLYTGAQPQHF
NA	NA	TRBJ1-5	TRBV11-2	TGTGCCAGCAGCTTATCCGGGGGAGTGGGCAATCAGCCCCAGCATTTT	CASSLSGGVGNQPQHF
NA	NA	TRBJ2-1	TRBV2	TGTGCCAGCAGTGAAGAGCAGGGTTTGGATGAGCAGTTCTTC	CASSEEQGLDEQFF
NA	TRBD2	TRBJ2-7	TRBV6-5	TGTGCCAGCAGTTACTTCCCAGCGGGGACCTCCTACGAGCAGTACTTC	CASSYFPAGTSYEQYF
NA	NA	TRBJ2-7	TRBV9	TGTGCCAGCAGCGTAGATTCGGCAGCCTACGAGCAGTACTTC	CASSVDSAAYEQYF
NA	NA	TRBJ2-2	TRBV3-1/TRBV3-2	TGTGCCAGCAGCCGATTACCCGGGGAGCTGTTTTTT	CASSRLPGELFF
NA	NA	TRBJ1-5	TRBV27	TGTGCCAGCAGTTTTGGGGGCAATCAGCCCCAGCATTTT	CASSFGGNQPQHF
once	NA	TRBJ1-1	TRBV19	TGTGCCAGTAGTATCGGCAGGGGGAACACTGAAGCTTTCTTT	CASSIGRGNTEAFF
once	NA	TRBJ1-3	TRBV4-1	TGCGCCAGCAGCCAAATCTCCAGGCATAGGACCATATATTTT	CASSQISRHRTIYF
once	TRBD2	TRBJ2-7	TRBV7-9	TGTGCCAGCAGCCCAGGGACTAGCGGATACGAGCAGTACTTC	CASSPGTSGYEQYF
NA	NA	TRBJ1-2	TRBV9	TGTGCCAGCAGCGTAGATCTAGCAGGGTCCTATGGCTACACCTTC	CASSVDLAGSYGYTF
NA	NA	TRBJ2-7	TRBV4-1	TGCGCCAGCAGCCAAGGTAGCGACAGGATAACCTACGAGCAGTACTTC	CASSQGSDRITYEQYF
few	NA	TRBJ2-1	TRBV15	TGTGCCACCAGCAGAGAAGGTGGAGGCTCCTACAATGAGCAGTTCTTC	CATSREGGGSYNEQFF
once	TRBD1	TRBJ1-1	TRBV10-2	TGCGCCAGCAGTGACTCTGACAGGGGCGGCACTGAAGCTTTCTTT	CASSDSDRGGTEAFF
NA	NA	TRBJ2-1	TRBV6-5	TGTGCCACGGCTCGGACTGGGGGGCAATACAATGAGCAGTTCTTC	CATARTGGQYNEQFF
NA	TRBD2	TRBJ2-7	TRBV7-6	TGTGCCAGCAGTAGAGCGGGAGCCCGGGGCTCCTACGAGCAGTACTTC	CASSRAGARGSYEQYF
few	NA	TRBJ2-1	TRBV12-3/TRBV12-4	TGTGCCAGTAGGCTGGGAGAGGATGAGCAGTTCTTC	CASRLGEDEQFF
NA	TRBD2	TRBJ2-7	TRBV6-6	TGTGCCAGCAGTTACCATGCCGGGACTAGGGCTGACGAGCAGTACTTC	CASSYHAGTRADEQYF
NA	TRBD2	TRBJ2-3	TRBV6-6	TGTGCCAGCAGTAAAGGCTTGACTAGCGGGCGGGATACGCAGTATTTT	CASSKGLTSGRDTQYF